This entry lists 2 T cell receptor beta chains sequenced from one sample in a study of blood T cell repertoires in COVID-19. Clones were sequenced by immunoSEQ multiplex PCR, and TCRdb holds only the in-frame ones, with some missing. The sample records 55,000 to 70,000 clones, about 91% being singletons. The sample was peripheral blood. All receptors derive from a man aged 55-75 years with acute or convalescent COVID-19.

J is TRBJ1-4 and V is TRBV5-4, with 8 bases that match TRBD1. This CDR3 has 14 residues. Germline V lookup: CDR1 SGHNT, CDR2 YYREEE (reference sequence). J lost 6 bases, V lost 3 bases, and 4 bases had no gene match. The CDR3 coding sequence is TGTGCCAGCAGCTCGGAACAGGGGGATGAAAAACTGTTTTTT. Its protein is CASSSEQGDEKLFF.

The chain carries TRBV29-1 and TRBJ1-5, with D maybe TRBD1 (6 bases). Germline lookup yields CDR1 SQVTM and CDR2 ANQGSEA. The CDR3 consists of 14 residues. The V gene lost 4 bases and the J gene lost 4 bases, with 14 bases spanning the gap. CDR3 residues: CSVVPQGLNQPQHF. As DNA, the CDR3 is TGCAGCGTTGTCCCACAGGGTTTAAATCAGCCCCAGCATTTT.